The 10 T cell receptor beta chains below all came from one sample that was sequenced in a study of shared clonotypes between healthy human individuals. CD8 cells classed as naive were CD45RO-negative and positively selected for CCR7, excluding terminally differentiated effector memory CD45RA+ cells. Profiling relied on immunoSEQ multiplex PCR, and the TCRdb table lists in-frame clones only, not all of them. Altogether more than 2 million clones are present, around 96% being singletons, with the ten largest covering around 1.1%. Sequenced input: naive CD8+ T cells sorted from blood. These receptors were taken from a man between 18 and 29 years old in good health.

V gene TRBV6-1 combines with J gene TRBJ2-7; 10 nucleotides match TRBD2. The CDR3 runs 15 residues. CDR1 and CDR2 from the germline V gene are MNHNS and SASEGT. Unmatched junction bases numbered 8, after V lost 5 bases and J lost 4 bases. The CDR3 region is CASSPLAGASYEQYF. DNA for the CDR3: TGTGCCAGCAGTCCCCTAGCGGGAGCCTCATACGAGCAGTACTTC.

The rearrangement links TRBV6-5 to TRBJ2-7; D uncertain. Germline CDR1 is MNHEY and CDR2 is SVGAGI. The V end lost 5 bases, the J end lost 6 bases, and 14 bases lay between the germline ends. The CDR3 length is 13 residues. CDR3 protein: CASSLTPSSEQYF. CDR3 DNA: TGTGCCAGCAGTCTTACTCCCTCAAGCGAGCAGTACTTC.

This sequence joins TRBV30 and TRBJ2-1; D gene ambiguous. The CDR3 contains 16 residues. V was clipped by 2 bases and J by 5 bases, with 19 bases between them. CDR1 is GTSNPN and CDR2 is SVGIG in the germline V gene (reference sequence). The CDR3 here is CAWSQRVGPIHNEQFF. The CDR3 DNA reads TGTGCCTGGAGTCAAAGGGTAGGGCCTATACACAATGAGCAGTTCTTC.

As to this clone: Other DNA sequences in the sample encode the same CDR3. This sequence joins TRBV9 and TRBJ1-1; possible D gene TRBD1, 5 bases. V was pared by 3 bases and J by 1 base, with 10 bases between. Germline values: CDR1 SGDLS, CDR2 YYNGEE. The CDR3 is 14 residues long. CDR3 nucleotide sequence: TGTGCCAGCAGCGAGGGACTGCCGAACACTGAAGCTTTCTTT. Amino acid sequence: CASSEGLPNTEAFF.

Worth noting for this clone: This sample also contains other DNA sequences that code for the same CDR3. The V and J genes are TRBV7-9 and TRBJ2-7, with a weak D call TRBD2 (6 bases). The germline V gene has CDR1 SEHNR and CDR2 FQNEAQ (reference sequence). V dropped 2 bases and J dropped 4 bases, with 9 bases sitting between them. CDR3 length: 13 residues. The CDR3 region is CASSLSGGYEQYF. Written as DNA, the CDR3 is TGTGCCAGCAGCTTATCAGGAGGGTACGAGCAGTACTTC.

As to this clone: This sample includes further DNA sequences coding for the same CDR3. The gene calls are TRBV28 and TRBJ2-6, with no clear D. V lost 3 bases to trimming and J lost 0 bases, with 6 bases between them. The CDR3 spans 15 residues. Germline V gives CDR1 MDHEN, CDR2 SYDVKM. As DNA, the CDR3 is TGTGCCAGCAGTTTGGGAATCTCTGGGGCCAACGTCCTGACTTTC. It is translated as CASSLGISGANVLTF.

J is TRBJ2-1 and V is TRBV7-9; D gene unclear. Trimming took off 4 bases at V and 0 bases at J, with 19 bases between the two ends. This CDR3 is built from 18 residues. Per germline, CDR1 SEHNR and CDR2 FQNEAQ (reference sequence). CDR3 coding DNA: TGTGCCAGCAGCTCCCCGCGTCCGGGCTCGAGCTCCTACAATGAGCAGTTCTTC. This sequence encodes CASSSPRPGSSSYNEQFF.

The gene calls are TRBV6-5 and TRBJ2-5, with D perhaps TRBD2 (5 bases). Trimming took off 0 bases at V and 2 bases at J, with 10 bases between the two ends. There are 15 residues in the CDR3. The germline V gene has CDR1 MNHEY and CDR2 SVGAGI. CDR3 bases: TGTGCCAGCAGTTACTCAGCCGGGATACAAGAGACCCAGTACTTC. Translating it yields CASSYSAGIQETQYF.

The genes are TRBV30 and TRBJ1-6, with TRBD1 as a possible D gene (5 bases). CDR1 and CDR2 from the germline V gene are GTSNPN and SVGIG (reference sequence). With 5 bases removed from V and 0 bases from J, the gap between germline ends came to 14 bases. The CDR3 has 16 residues. The CDR3, as DNA: TGTGCCTGGCTTGGGACTTCCAGCTCCTATAATTCACCCCTCCACTTT. Protein sequence: CAWLGTSSSYNSPLHF.

The chain is built from TRBV10-3 and TRBJ1-1; D gene uncertain. Trimming shortened V by 3 bases and J by 1 base, and 6 bases separated the two germline ends. The CDR3 contains 13 residues. Germline V gene sequence: CDR1 ENHRY, CDR2 SYGVKD. CDR3 protein: CAISDTGNTEAFF. In DNA, the CDR3 is TGTGCCATCAGTGACACCGGGAACACTGAAGCTTTCTTT.